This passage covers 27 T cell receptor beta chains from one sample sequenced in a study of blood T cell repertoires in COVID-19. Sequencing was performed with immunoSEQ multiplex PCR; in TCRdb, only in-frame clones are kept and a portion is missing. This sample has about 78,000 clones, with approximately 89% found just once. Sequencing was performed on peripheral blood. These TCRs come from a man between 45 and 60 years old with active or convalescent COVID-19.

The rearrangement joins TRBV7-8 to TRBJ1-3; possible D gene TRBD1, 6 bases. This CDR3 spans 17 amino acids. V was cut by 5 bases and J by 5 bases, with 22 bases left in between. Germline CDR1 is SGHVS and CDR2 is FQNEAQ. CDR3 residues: CASSPVISRTERNTIYF. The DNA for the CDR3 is TGTGCCAGCAGCCCAGTTATATCGCGGACAGAAAGAAACACCATATATTTT.

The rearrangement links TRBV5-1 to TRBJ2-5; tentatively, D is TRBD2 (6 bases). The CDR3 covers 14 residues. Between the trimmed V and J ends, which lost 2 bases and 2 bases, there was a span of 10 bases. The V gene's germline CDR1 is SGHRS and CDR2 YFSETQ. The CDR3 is CASSLGTLQETQYF. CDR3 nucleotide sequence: TGCGCCAGCAGCTTAGGGACTCTGCAAGAGACCCAGTACTTC.

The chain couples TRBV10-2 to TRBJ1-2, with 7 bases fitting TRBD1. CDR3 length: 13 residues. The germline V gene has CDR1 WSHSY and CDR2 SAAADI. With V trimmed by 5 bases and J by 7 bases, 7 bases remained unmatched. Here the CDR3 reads CASSRDRDSGYTF. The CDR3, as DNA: TGCGCCAGCAGTCGTGACAGGGATTCTGGCTACACCTTC.

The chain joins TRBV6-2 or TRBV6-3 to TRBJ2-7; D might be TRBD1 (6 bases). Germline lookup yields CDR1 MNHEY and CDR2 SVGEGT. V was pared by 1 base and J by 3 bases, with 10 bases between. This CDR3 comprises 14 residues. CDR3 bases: TGTGCCAGCAGTTACTTGGCCAGGGGCTACGAGCAGTACTTC. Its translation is CASSYLARGYEQYF.

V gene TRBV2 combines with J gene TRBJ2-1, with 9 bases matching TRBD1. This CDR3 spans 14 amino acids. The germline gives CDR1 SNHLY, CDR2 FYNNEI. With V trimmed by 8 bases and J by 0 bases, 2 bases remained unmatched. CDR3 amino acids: CASLGQGSYNEQFF. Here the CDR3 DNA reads TGTGCCAGCCTGGGACAGGGCTCCTACAATGAGCAGTTCTTC.

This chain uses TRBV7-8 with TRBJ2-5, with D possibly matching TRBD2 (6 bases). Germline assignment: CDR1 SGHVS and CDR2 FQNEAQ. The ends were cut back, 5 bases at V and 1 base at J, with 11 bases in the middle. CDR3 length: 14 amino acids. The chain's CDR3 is CASSPGTLQETQYF. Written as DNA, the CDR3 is TGTGCCAGCAGCCCCGGGACTCTCCAAGAGACCCAGTACTTC.

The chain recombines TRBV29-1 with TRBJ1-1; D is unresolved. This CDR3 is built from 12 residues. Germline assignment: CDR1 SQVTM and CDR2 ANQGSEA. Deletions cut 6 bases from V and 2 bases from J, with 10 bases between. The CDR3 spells CSVGGGNTEAFF. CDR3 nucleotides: TGCAGCGTAGGAGGCGGTAACACTGAAGCTTTCTTT.

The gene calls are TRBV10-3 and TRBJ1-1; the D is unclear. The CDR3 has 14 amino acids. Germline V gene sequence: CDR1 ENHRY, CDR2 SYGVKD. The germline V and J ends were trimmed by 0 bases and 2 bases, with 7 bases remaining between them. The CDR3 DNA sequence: TGTGCCATCAGTGAGTCCCCCCTTAACACTGAAGCTTTCTTT. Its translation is CAISESPLNTEAFF.

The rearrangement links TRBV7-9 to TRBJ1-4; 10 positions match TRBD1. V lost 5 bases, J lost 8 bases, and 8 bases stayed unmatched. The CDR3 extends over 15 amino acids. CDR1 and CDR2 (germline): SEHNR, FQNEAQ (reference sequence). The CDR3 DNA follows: TGTGCCAGCAGCCCTCCGGGACAGGGGCAGGAAAAACTGTTTTTT. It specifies CASSPPGQGQEKLFF.

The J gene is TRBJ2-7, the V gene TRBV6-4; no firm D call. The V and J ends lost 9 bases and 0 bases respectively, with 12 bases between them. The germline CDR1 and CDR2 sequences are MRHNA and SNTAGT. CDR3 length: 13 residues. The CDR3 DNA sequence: TGTGCCAGTTCGACTGGTAGCTCCTACGAGCAGTACGTC. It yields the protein CASSTGSSYEQYV.

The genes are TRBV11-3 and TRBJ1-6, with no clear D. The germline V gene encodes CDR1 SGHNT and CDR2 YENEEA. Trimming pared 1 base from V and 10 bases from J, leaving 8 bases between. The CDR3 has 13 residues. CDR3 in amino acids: CASSLVRESPLHF. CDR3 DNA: TGTGCCAGCAGCTTAGTTCGAGAATCACCCCTCCACTTT.

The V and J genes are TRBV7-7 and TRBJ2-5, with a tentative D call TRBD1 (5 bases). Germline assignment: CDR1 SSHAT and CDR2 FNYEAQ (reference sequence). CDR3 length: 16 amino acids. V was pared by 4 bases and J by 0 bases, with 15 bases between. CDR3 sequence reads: CASSSSSTAHQETQYF. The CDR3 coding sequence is TGTGCCAGCAGCTCGAGTTCGACAGCCCACCAAGAGACCCAGTACTTC.

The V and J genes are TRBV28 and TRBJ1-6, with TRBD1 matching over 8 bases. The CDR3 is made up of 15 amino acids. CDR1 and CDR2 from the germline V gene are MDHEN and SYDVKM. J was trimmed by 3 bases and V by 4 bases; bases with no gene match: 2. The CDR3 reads CASSSGTGYNSPLHF. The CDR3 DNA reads TGTGCCAGCAGTTCTGGGACAGGCTATAATTCACCCCTCCACTTT.

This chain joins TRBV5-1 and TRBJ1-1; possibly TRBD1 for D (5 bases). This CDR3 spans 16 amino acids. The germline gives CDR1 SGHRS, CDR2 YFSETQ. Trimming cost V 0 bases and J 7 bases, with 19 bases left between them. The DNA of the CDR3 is TGCGCCAGCAGCTTGGCCGGAGGGACCCCTAAGGGTGAAGCTTTCTTT. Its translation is CASSLAGGTPKGEAFF.

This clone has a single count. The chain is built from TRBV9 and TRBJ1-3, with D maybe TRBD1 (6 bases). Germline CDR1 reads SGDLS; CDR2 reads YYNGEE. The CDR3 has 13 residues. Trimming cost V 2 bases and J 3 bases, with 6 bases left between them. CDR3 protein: CASSVDSGNTIYF. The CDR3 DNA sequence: TGTGCCAGCAGCGTGGACAGTGGAAACACCATATATTTT.

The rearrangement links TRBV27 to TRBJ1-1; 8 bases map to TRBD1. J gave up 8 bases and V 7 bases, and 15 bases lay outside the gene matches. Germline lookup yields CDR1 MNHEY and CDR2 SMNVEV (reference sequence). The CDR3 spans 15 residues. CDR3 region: CASTVSPGTGREAFF. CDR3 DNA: TGTGCCAGCACCGTAAGTCCCGGGACAGGTCGAGAAGCTTTCTTT.

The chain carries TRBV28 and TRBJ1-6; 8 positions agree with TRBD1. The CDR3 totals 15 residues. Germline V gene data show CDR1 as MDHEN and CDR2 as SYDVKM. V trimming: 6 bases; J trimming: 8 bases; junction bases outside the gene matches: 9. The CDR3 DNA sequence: TGTGCCAGCAGGTCCCCGGGACAGGCCTATTCACCCCTCCACTTT. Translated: CASRSPGQAYSPLHF.

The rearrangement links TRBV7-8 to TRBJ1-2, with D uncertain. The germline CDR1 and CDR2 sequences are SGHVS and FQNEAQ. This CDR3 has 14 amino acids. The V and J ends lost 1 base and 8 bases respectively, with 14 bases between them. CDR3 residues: CASSLGVEGVGYTF. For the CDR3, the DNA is TGTGCCAGCAGCTTAGGAGTTGAGGGTGTGGGCTACACCTTC. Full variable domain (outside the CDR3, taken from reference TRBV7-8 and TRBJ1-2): GAGVSQSPRYKVAKRGQDVALRCDPISGHVSLFWYQQALGQGPEFLTYFQNEAQLDKSGLPSDRFFAERPEGSVSTLKIQRTQQEDSAVYLCASSLGVEGVGYTFGSGTRLTVV.

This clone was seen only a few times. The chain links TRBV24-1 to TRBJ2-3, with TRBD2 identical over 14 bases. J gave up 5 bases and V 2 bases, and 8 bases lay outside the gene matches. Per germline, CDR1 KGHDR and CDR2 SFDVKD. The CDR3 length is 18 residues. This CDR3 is CATSDSRTSGGTIDTQYF. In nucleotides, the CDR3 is TGTGCCACCAGTGATTCCAGGACTAGCGGGGGGACTATAGATACGCAGTATTTT.

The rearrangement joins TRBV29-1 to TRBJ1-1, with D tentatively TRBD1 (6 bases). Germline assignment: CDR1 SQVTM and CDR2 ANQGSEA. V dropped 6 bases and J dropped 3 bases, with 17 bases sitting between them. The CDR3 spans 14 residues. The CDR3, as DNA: TGCAGCGTCCCGAGGGCCCCAGGGGACACTGAAGCTTTCTTT. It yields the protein CSVPRAPGDTEAFF.

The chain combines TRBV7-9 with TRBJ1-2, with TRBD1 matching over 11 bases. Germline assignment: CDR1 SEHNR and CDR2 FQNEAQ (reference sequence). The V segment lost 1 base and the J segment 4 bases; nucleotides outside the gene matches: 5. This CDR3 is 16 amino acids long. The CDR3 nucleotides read TGTGCCAGCAGCTTAGATGGGGACAGGGGGGTCTATGGCTACACCTTC. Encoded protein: CASSLDGDRGVYGYTF.

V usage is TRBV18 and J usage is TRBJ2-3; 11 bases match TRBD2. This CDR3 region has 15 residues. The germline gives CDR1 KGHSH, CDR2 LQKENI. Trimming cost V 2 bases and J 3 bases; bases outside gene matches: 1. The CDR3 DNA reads TGTGCCAGCTCACCAGCTAGCGGGGGGACAGATACGCAGTATTTT. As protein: CASSPASGGTDTQYF.

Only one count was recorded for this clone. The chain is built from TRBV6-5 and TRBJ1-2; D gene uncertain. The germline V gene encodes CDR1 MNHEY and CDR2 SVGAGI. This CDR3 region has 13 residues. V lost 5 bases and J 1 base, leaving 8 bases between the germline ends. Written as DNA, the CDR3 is TGTGCCAGCAGTCCAGGTTATAACTATGGCTACACCTTC. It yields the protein CASSPGYNYGYTF.

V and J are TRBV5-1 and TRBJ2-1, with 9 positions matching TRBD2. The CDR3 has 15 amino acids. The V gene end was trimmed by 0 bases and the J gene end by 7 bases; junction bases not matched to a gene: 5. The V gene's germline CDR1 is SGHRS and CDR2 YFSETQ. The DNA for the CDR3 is TGCGCCAGCAGCTTGGGCGGGGGGGCTGATAATGAGCAGTTCTTC. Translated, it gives CASSLGGGADNEQFF.

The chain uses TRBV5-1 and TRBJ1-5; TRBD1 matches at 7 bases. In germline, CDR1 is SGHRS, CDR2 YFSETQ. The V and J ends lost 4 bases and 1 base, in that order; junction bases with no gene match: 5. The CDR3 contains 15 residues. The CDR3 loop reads CASSPEGGSNQPQHF. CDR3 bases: TGCGCCAGCAGCCCAGAAGGGGGCAGCAATCAGCCCCAGCATTTT. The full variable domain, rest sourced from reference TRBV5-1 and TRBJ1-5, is KAGVTQTPRYLIKTRGQQVTLSCSPISGHRSVSWYQQTPGQGLQFLFEYFSETQRNKGNFPGRFSGRQFSNSRSEMNVSTLELGDSALYLCASSPEGGSNQPQHFGDGTRLSIL.

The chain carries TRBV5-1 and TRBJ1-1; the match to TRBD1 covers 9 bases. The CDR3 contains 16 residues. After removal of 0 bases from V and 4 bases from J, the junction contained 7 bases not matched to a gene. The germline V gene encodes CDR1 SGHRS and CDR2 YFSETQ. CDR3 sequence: CASSLGTGEVGTEAFF. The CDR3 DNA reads TGCGCCAGCAGCTTGGGGACAGGGGAAGTAGGCACTGAAGCTTTCTTT.

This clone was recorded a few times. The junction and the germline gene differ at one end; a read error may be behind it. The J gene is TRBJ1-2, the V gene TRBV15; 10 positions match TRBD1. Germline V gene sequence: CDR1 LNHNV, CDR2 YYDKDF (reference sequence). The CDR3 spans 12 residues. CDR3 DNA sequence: TGTGCCACCAGCAGAGGGGACAGGGGCCGGGACTTC. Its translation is CATSRGDRGRDF.